What follows describes a single TCR beta chain. Its specificity is not known. Using immunoSEQ multiplex PCR, the repertoire was profiled, and TCRdb retains in-frame clones only, with some absent. This table has tens of thousands of clones, 70% to 90% appearing once. This sample is drawn from a study of OX40 agonist ivuxolimab in advanced cancers. About the research overall: Partial responses occurred in three patients (one hepatocellular carcinoma, two cutaneous melanoma).

J gave up 5 bases and V 1 base, and 5 bases lay outside the gene matches. Germline assignment: CDR1 LGHNT and CDR2 FRNRAP. There are 15 residues in the CDR3. Study-wide points: Doses of 0.1 to 3.0 mg/kg were accompanied by clonal expansion of CD4+ and CD8+ blood T cells by week 6. The study found that CD8+ T cells averaged more expanded clones than CD4+.

The receptor comes from an adult with an advanced solid tumor such as melanoma, head and neck, liver or kidney cancer. The sample in question was CD4+ or CD8+ T cells sorted from blood, obtained in a trial of the OX40 agonist ivuxolimab. V gene TRBV12-5 combines with J gene TRBJ2-1; TRBD2 agrees at 7 bases. The chain's CDR3 is CASGLESRGDNEQFF. The CDR3 DNA is TGTGCTAGTGGTTTGGAGTCTCGGGGGGACAATGAGCAGTTCTTC.